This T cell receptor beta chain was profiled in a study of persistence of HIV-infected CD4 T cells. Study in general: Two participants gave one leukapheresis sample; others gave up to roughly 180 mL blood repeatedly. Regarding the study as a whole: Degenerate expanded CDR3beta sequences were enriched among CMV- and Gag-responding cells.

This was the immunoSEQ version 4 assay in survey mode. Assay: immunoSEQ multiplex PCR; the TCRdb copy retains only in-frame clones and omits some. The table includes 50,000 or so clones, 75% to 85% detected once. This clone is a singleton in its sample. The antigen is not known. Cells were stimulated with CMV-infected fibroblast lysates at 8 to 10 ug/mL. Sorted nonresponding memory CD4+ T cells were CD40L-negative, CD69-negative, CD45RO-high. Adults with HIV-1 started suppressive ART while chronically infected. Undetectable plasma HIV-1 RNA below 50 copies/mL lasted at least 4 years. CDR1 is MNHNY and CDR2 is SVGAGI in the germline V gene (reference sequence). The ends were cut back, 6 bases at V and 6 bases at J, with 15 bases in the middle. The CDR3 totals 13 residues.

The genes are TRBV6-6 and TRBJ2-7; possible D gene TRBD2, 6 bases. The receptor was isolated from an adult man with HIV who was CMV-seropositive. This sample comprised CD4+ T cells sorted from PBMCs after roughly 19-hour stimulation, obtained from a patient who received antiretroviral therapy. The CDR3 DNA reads TGTGCCAGCAGCCCCATCCTGGAGGGCGAGCAGTACTTC. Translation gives CASSPILEGEQYF.